This T cell receptor (beta chain) was captured in a study of T-cell memory formation after mild COVID-19. Study details: TCR clusters were mostly donor specific. General study points: CD4+ clones that contracted lay mainly in CM and EM; CD8+ ones lay in EMRA.

TCRdb fed the 5' RACE reads into MiXCR, producing one record per CDR3 protein. This sample has roughly 250,000 distinct CDR3 sequences; 16% occur once, and the top ten carry approximately 3.5%. Germline V gene data show CDR1 as SGHNT and CDR2 as YENEEA. The CDR3 is 14 amino acids. With 5 bases removed from V and 2 bases from J, the gap between germline ends came to 9 bases. This clonotype was recorded many times. Its specificity is unknown. The rearrangement links TRBV11-3 to TRBJ2-2; possible D gene TRBD1, 5 bases. The sequencing input was PBMCs or a T cell subset sorted from them (not recorded which). The TCR was taken from a man in his late teens or twenties who had mild COVID-19 (a few samples of this study predate the infection). Cell type and time point are not known. CDR3 protein: CASSATVNTGELFF. The CDR3 nucleotides are TGTGCCAGCAGCGCGACAGTAAACACCGGGGAGCTGTTTTTT.